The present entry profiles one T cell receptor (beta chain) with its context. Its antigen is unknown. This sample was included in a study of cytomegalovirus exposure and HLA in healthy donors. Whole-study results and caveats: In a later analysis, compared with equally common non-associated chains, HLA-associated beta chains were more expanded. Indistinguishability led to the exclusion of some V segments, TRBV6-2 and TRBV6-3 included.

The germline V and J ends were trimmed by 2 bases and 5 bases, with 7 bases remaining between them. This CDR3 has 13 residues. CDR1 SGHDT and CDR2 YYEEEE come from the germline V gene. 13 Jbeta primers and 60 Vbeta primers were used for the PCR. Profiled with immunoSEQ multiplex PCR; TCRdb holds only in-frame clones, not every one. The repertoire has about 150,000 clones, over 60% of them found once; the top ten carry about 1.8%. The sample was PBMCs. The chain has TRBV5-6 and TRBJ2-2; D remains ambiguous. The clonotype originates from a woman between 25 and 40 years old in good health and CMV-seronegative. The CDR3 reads CASSFPGTGELFF. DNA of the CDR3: TGTGCCAGCAGCTTTCCCGGGACCGGGGAGCTGTTTTTT.